This paragraph covers one TCR beta chain sequence. Its antigen remains unknown. Looked up from germline, CDR1 is LNHNV and CDR2 is YYDKDF (reference sequence). The V end was cut by 5 bases, the J end by 1 base, with 11 bases between. There are 14 residues in the CDR3. The entry originates in a study of cytomegalovirus exposure and HLA in healthy donors. Study-level findings and limits: Productive rates of about 87% or about 30% were seen for most TCR beta V segments in an earlier analysis. Most observed TCR sequences were rare, whereas some public TCRs were detected in many donors.

This PCR relied on a set of 60 Vbeta primers and 13 Jbeta primers. Clones were read by immunoSEQ multiplex PCR, and TCRdb kept only the in-frame ones, dropping some. Of about 190,000 clones in the sample, roughly 80% are singletons; the top ten hold roughly 1.6%. J is TRBJ1-1 and V is TRBV15; TRBD1 might be the D (6 bases). Material for sequencing was PBMCs. The TCR comes from a woman younger than 35 in good health and CMV-seronegative. DNA for the CDR3: TGTGCCACCAGCGAACAGGGCTGGAACACTGAAGCTTTCTTT. Its translation: CATSEQGWNTEAFF.